Listed here is a single T cell receptor beta chain. Researchers sorted participants into cohorts using their self-reported clinical history. Cohort 3 recovered donors had two negative PCRs, clearance, or symptom resolution. This entry belongs to a study of blood T cell repertoires in COVID-19. Study-level background: Sites in the United States, Italy and Spain provided acute and convalescent COVID-19 samples.

The V segment lost 4 bases and the J segment 2 bases; nucleotides outside the gene matches: 11. The CDR3 spans 18 residues. The germline V gene has CDR1 LGHNA and CDR2 YNFKEQ. Authors' data handling: Amplifying reference gene primers gave estimates of nucleated cell counts. Sequenced by immunoSEQ multiplex PCR; TCRdb stores in-frame clones only, minus some. Clone size and V and J calls were adopted from that table, with D and trimming inferred from the DNA. This table has about 400,000 clones, approximately 89% appearing once. Material: PBMCs or T cells enriched from blood (not recorded which). This chain links TRBV4-2 with TRBJ2-7; 13 nucleotides line up with TRBD2. The TCR originated in a young woman who had recovered from COVID-19. Written as DNA, the CDR3 is TGTGCCAGCAGCCCCTCGACTAGCGGGAGGCCCTATGCCTACGAGCAGTACTTC. Translated: CASSPSTSGRPYAYEQYF.